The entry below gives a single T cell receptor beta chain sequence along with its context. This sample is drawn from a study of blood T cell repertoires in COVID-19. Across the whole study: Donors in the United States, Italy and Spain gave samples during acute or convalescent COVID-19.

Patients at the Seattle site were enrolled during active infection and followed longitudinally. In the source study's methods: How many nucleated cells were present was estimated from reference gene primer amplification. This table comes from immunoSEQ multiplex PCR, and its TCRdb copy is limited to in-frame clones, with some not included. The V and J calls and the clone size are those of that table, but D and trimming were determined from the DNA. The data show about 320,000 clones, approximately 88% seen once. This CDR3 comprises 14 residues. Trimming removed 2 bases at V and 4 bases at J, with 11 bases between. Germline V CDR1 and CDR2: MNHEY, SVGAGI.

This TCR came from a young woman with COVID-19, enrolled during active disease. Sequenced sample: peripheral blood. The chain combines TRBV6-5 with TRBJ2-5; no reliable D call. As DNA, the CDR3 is TGTGCCAGCAGTTACAAAGACTCCCGAGAGACCCAGTACTTC. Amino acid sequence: CASSYKDSRETQYF.